One and the same sample provided the 9 T cell receptor beta chains below, sequenced in a study of T-cell memory formation after mild COVID-19. One entry per CDR3 protein results from TCRdb running MiXCR on the 5' RACE reads. The sample includes under 250,000 distinct CDR3 sequences, roughly 27% of them seen just once. The material sequenced was PBMCs or a T cell subset sorted from them (not recorded which). The source of these receptors is an adult woman who had mild COVID-19 (a few samples of this study predate the infection). Cell type and time point are not known.

The gene calls are TRBV5-5 and TRBJ2-1, with D perhaps matching TRBD1 (6 bases). Germline V lookup: CDR1 SGHKS, CDR2 YYEKEE (reference sequence). Trimming pared 5 bases from V and 1 base from J, leaving 19 bases between. The CDR3 extends over 17 amino acids. The CDR3 DNA is TGTGCCAGCAGGCAAGGGGGACGGAAGGGATCCTACAATGAGCAGTTCTTC. Protein: CASRQGGRKGSYNEQFF.

This clonotype showed up just a few times. CDR3 loop: CATRGKYGYEQYF. DNA for the CDR3: TGTGCCACCAGAGGGAAGTATGGCTACGAGCAGTACTTC. The chain recombines TRBV24-1 with TRBJ2-7; D is unclear. The V gene's germline CDR1 is KGHDR and CDR2 SFDVKD. The CDR3 has 13 residues. Trimming left V 7 bases short and J 3 bases short, with 12 bases between.

The rearrangement uses TRBV7-9 and TRBJ1-2; 7 nucleotides agree with TRBD1. Per germline, CDR1 SEHNR and CDR2 FQNEAQ (reference sequence). The V and J ends lost 5 bases and 6 bases, in that order; junction bases with no gene match: 6. There are 13 residues in the CDR3. The CDR3 bases are TGTGCCAGCAGCCTACAGGGGCCCAATGGCTACACCTTC. Translation: CASSLQGPNGYTF. Supplemented by reference TRBV7-9 and TRBJ1-2, the full variable domain reads DTGVSQNPRHKITKRGQNVTFRCDPISEHNRLYWYRQTLGQGPEFLTYFQNEAQLEKSRLLSDRFSAERPKGSFSTLEIQRTEQGDSAMYLCASSLQGPNGYTFGSGTRLTVV.

This clonotype was counted between two and nine times. This chain uses TRBV5-1 with TRBJ1-2; D call uncertain. Between the trimmed V and J ends, which lost 7 bases and 4 bases, there was a span of 23 bases. The CDR3 runs to 16 residues. Germline-derived CDR1 and CDR2 are SGHRS and YFSETQ. The CDR3 DNA is TGCGCCAGCGCCCGGGATGTCCACCCCGCAACCTATGGCTACACCTTC. Encoded protein: CASARDVHPATYGYTF.

A few counts support this clonotype. The rearrangement links TRBV11-3 to TRBJ1-2; possibly TRBD1 for D (6 bases). The germline V and J ends were trimmed by 5 bases and 5 bases, with 18 bases remaining between them. The germline V gene encodes CDR1 SGHNT and CDR2 YENEEA. The CDR3 length is 15 residues. The CDR3 coding sequence is TGTGCCAGCAGCCCATCGTGGCGGGGGGCGTATGGCTACACCTTC. Residues: CASSPSWRGAYGYTF.

V usage is TRBV5-4 and J usage is TRBJ2-1; 11 bases are a match to TRBD2. This CDR3 is built from 14 residues. Trimming took 6 bases from V and 8 from J; bases not matched to a gene: 7. Per germline, CDR1 SGHNT and CDR2 YYREEE (reference sequence). CDR3 nucleotides: TGTGCCAGCACTTCGACTAGCGGGGAGGATGAGCAGTTCTTC. Translated: CASTSTSGEDEQFF.

As for this clonotype: Sequence at one end of the junction differs from germline and may be a read error. This chain joins TRBV5-1 and TRBJ2-5, with 8 bases fitting TRBD1. This CDR3 has 13 amino acids. The V gene's germline CDR1 is SGHRS and CDR2 YFSETQ. For the CDR3, the DNA is TGTGCCAGCAGCCCCCGGACAGGGGAGACCCAGTACTTC. Protein: CASSPRTGETQYF.

This clonotype was seen a few times. The CDR3 spells CASSPGLAGALSYNEQFF. The CDR3 DNA follows: TGCGCCAGCAGCCCTGGACTAGCGGGGGCTCTCTCCTACAATGAGCAGTTCTTC. The chain uses TRBV5-1 and TRBJ2-1; 13 bases are a match to TRBD2. The CDR3 contains 18 residues. Germline loops: CDR1 SGHRS, CDR2 YFSETQ. J gave up 0 bases and V 4 bases, and 7 bases lay outside the gene matches.

This clonotype was observed many times. The CDR3 protein is CASSATTSSSYNEQFF. CDR3 nucleotides: TGCGCCAGCAGCGCGACGACTAGTAGCTCCTACAATGAGCAGTTCTTC. The J gene is TRBJ2-1, the V gene TRBV5-1; D might be TRBD2 (6 bases). Germline V lookup: CDR1 SGHRS, CDR2 YFSETQ. V lost 4 bases to trimming and J lost 0 bases, with 14 bases between them. The CDR3 covers 16 residues.